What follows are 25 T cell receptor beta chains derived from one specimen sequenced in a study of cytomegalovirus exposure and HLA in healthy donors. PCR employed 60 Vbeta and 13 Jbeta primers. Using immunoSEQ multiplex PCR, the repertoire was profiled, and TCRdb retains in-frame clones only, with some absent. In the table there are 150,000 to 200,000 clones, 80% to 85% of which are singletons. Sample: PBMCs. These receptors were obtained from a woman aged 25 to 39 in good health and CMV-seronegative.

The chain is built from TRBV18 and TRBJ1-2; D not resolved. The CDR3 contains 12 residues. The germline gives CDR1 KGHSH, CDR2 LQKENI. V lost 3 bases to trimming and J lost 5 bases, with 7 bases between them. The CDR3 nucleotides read TGTGCCAGCTCACCCGACTCATATGGCTACACCTTC. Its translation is CASSPDSYGYTF.

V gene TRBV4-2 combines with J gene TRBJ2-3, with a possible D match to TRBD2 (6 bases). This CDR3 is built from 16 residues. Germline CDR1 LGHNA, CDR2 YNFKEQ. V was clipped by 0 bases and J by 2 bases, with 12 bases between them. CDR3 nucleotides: TGTGCCAGCAGCCAAGAGGGTAGCGGTTACACAGATACGCAGTATTTT. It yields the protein CASSQEGSGYTDTQYF.

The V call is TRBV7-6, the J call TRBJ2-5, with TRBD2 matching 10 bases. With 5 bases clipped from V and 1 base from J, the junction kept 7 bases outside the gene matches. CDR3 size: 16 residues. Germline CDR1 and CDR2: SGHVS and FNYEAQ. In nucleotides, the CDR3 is TGTGCCAGCAGCCCTTTTAGCGGGGGGTTCCAAGAGACCCAGTACTTC. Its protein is CASSPFSGGFQETQYF.

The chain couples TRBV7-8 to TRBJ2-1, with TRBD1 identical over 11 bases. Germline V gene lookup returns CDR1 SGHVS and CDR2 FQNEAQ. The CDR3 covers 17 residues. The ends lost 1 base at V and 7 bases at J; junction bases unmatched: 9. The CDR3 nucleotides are TGTGCCAGCAGCTTAGAAGGTTGGACAGGGGGCAAAAATGAGCAGTTCTTC. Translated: CASSLEGWTGGKNEQFF. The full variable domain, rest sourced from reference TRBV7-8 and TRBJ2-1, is GAGVSQSPRYKVAKRGQDVALRCDPISGHVSLFWYQQALGQGPEFLTYFQNEAQLDKSGLPSDRFFAERPEGSVSTLKIQRTQQEDSAVYLCASSLEGWTGGKNEQFFGPGTRLTVL.

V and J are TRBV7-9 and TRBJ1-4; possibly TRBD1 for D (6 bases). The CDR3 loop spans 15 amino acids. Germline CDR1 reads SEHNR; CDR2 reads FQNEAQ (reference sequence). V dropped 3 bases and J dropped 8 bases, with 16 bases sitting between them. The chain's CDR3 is CASSFFGGPTEKLFF. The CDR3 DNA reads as TGTGCCAGCAGCTTTTTCGGGGGGCCCACGGAAAAACTGTTTTTT.

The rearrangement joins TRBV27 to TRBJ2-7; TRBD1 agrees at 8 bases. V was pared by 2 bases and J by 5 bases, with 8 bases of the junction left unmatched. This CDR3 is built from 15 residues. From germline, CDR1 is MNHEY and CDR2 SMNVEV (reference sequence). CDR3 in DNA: TGTGCCAGCAGTTTAAGGCCACAACAGGGGGACGAGCAGTACTTC. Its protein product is CASSLRPQQGDEQYF.

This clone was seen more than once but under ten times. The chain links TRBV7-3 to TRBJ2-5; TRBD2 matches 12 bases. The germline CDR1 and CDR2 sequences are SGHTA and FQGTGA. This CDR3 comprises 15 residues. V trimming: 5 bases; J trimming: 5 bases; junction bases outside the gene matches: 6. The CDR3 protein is CASSRGTSGRETQYF. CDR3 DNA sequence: TGTGCCAGCAGCCGTGGTACTAGCGGGAGGGAGACCCAGTACTTC.

CDR3 coding DNA: TGTGCCTCCTCGAGGGCAACTAATGAAAAACTGTTTTTT. It is translated as CASSRATNEKLFF. The J gene is TRBJ1-4, the V gene TRBV30; D remains unclear. V lost 7 bases and J 0 bases, leaving 9 bases between the germline ends. The CDR3 loop spans 13 amino acids. Germline V gives CDR1 GTSNPN, CDR2 SVGIG (reference sequence).

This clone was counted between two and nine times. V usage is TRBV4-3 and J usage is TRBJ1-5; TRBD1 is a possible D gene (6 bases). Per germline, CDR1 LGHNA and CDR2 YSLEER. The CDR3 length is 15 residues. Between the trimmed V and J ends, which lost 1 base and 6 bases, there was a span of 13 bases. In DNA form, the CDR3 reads TGCGCCAGCAGCCAAGCGTACAGGGAAGGTCAGCCCCAGCATTTT. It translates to CASSQAYREGQPQHF.

This CDR3 is CASNGGLAGDTGELFF. In DNA, the CDR3 is TGTGCCAGTAACGGAGGACTAGCGGGGGACACCGGGGAGCTGTTTTTT. This rearrangement joins TRBV19 to TRBJ2-2, with 13 bases that match TRBD2. The germline V gene has CDR1 LNHDA and CDR2 SQIVND (reference sequence). The CDR3 is made up of 16 amino acids. The ends lost 7 bases at V and 3 bases at J; junction bases unmatched: 5.

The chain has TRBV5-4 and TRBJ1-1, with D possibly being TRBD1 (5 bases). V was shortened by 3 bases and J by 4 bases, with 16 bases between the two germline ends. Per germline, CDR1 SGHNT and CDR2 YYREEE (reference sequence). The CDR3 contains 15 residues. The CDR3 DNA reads TGTGCCAGCAGCTCGTTCGACCGTCAGGGCACTGAAGCTTTCTTT. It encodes CASSSFDRQGTEAFF.

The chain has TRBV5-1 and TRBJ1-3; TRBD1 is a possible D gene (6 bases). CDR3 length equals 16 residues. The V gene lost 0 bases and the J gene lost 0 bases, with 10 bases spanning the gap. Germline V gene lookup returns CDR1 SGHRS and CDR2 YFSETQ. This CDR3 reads CASSLAATGSGNTIYF. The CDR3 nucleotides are TGCGCCAGCAGCTTGGCCGCGACAGGCTCTGGAAACACCATATATTTT.

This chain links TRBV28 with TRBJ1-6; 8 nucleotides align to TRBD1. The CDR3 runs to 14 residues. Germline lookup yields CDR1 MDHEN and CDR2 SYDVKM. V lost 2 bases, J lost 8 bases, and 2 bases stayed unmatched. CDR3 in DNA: TGTGCCAGCAGTTTAGGACAGGGCCATTCACCCCTCCACTTT. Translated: CASSLGQGHSPLHF.

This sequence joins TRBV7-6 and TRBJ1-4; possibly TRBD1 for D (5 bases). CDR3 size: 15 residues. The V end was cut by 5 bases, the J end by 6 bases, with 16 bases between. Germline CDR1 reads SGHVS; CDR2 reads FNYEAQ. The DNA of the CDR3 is TGTGCCAGCAGCGGGACTCAGGGTTTCTATGAAAAACTGTTTTTT. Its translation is CASSGTQGFYEKLFF.

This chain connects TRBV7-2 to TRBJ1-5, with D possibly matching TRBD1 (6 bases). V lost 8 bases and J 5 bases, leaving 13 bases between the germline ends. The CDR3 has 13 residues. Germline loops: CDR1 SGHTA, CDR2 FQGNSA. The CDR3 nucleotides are TGTGCCAGCGCCCCAGGGGTGGATCAGCCCCAGCATTTT. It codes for CASAPGVDQPQHF.

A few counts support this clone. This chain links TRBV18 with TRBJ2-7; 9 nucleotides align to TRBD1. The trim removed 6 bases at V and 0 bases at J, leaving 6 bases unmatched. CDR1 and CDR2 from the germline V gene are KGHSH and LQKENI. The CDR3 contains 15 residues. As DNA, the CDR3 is TGTGCCAGCTCGTCCGGGACAGGGATCTCCTACGAGCAGTACTTC. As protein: CASSSGTGISYEQYF.

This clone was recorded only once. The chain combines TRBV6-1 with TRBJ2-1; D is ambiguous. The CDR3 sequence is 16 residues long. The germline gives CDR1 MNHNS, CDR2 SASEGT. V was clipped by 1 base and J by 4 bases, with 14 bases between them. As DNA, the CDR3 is TGTGCCAGCAGTGAAGAGTACCGGTACCCTTACAATGAGCAGTTCTTC. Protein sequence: CASSEEYRYPYNEQFF.

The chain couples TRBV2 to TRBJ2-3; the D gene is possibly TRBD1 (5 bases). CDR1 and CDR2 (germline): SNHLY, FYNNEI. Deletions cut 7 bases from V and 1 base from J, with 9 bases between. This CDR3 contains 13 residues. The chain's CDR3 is CASMARGTDTQYF. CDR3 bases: TGTGCCAGCATGGCCAGGGGCACAGATACGCAGTATTTT.

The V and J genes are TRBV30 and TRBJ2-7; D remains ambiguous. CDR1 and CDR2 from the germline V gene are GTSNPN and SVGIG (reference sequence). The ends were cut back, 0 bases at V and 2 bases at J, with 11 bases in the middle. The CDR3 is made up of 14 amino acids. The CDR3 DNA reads TGTGCCTGGAGTGTACCGCCCTCTACCTACGAGCAGTACTTC. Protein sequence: CAWSVPPSTYEQYF.

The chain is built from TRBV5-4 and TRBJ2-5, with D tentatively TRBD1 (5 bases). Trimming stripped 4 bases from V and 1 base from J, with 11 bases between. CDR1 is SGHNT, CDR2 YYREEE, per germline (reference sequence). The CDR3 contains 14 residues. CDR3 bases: TGTGCCAGCAGCCCGACAGTCCTCCAAGAGACCCAGTACTTC. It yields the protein CASSPTVLQETQYF.

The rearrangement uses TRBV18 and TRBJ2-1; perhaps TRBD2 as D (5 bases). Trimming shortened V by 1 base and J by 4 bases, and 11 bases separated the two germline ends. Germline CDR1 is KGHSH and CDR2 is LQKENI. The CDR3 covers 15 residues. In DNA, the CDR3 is TGTGCCAGCTCACCACTCGAGGGTTGGTACAATGAGCAGTTCTTC. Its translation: CASSPLEGWYNEQFF.

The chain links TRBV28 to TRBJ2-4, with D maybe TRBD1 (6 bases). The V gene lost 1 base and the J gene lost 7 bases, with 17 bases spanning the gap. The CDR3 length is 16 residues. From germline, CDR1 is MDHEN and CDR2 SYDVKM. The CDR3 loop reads CASSLSGVVLGNIQYF. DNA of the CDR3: TGTGCCAGCAGTTTATCAGGGGTCGTGCTCGGGAACATTCAGTACTTC. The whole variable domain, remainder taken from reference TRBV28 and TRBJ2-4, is DVKVTQSSRYLVKRTGEKVFLECVQDMDHENMFWYRQDPGLGLRLIYFSYDVKMKEKGDIPEGYSVSREKKERFSLILESASTNQTSMYLCASSLSGVVLGNIQYFGAGTRLSVL.

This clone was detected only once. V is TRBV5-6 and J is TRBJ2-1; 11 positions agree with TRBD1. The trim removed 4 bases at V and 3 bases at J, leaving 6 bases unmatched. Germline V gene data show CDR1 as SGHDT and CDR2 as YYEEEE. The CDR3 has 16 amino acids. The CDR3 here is CASSRRTGGIYNEQFF. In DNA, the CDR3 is TGTGCCAGCAGCAGAAGGACAGGGGGCATCTACAATGAGCAGTTCTTC. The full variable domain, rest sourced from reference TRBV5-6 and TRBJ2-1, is DAGVTQSPTHLIKTRGQQVTLRCSPKSGHDTVSWYQQALGQGPQFIFQYYEEEERQRGNFPDRFSGHQFPNYSSELNVNALLLGDSALYLCASSRRTGGIYNEQFFGPGTRLTVL.

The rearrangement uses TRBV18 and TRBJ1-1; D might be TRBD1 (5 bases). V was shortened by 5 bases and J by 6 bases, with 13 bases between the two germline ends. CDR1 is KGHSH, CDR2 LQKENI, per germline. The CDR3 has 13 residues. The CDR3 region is CASSGGGRAEAFF. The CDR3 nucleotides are TGTGCCAGCTCAGGGGGGGGACGCGCTGAAGCTTTCTTT.

In nucleotides, the CDR3 is TGTGCCAGCAGGAGCCCCCCCCGACAGGGGAGGACTGAAGCTTTCTTT. Translated: CASRSPPRQGRTEAFF. J is TRBJ1-1 and V is TRBV7-9; 8 bases align to TRBD1. Germline values: CDR1 SEHNR, CDR2 FQNEAQ (reference sequence). With V trimmed by 6 bases and J by 5 bases, 14 bases remained unmatched. The CDR3 has 16 residues.